This T cell receptor (beta chain) was observed in a study of cytomegalovirus exposure and HLA in healthy donors. A remark on this clone: Its target is not known.

This CDR3 contains 11 residues. CDR1 and CDR2 (germline): DFQATT, SNEGSKA (reference sequence). Between the trimmed V and J ends, which lost 6 bases and 0 bases, there was a span of 5 bases. A multiplex PCR was run with 60 Vbeta primers and 13 Jbeta primers. Clones were sequenced by immunoSEQ multiplex PCR, and TCRdb holds only the in-frame ones, with some missing. The table lists 150,000 to 200,000 clones, more than 80% of them singletons. Study outcomes and limitations: It was reportedly the case that the classifier diagnosed cytomegalovirus status with high specificity and sensitivity. Researchers had no immune exposure information except CMV serostatus available. In presence/absence analyses, roughly uniform sequencing depth across donors was assumed. Accurate HLA-A and HLA-B prediction from TCR beta sequences was reported for most subjects.

The sequenced sample consisted of PBMCs. This sequence joins TRBV20-1 and TRBJ2-5, with D unresolved. This clonotype was obtained from a woman aged 18-29 years in good health and CMV-seronegative. The CDR3 sequence is CSAENQETQYF. CDR3 DNA sequence: TGCAGTGCAGAGAACCAAGAGACCCAGTACTTC.